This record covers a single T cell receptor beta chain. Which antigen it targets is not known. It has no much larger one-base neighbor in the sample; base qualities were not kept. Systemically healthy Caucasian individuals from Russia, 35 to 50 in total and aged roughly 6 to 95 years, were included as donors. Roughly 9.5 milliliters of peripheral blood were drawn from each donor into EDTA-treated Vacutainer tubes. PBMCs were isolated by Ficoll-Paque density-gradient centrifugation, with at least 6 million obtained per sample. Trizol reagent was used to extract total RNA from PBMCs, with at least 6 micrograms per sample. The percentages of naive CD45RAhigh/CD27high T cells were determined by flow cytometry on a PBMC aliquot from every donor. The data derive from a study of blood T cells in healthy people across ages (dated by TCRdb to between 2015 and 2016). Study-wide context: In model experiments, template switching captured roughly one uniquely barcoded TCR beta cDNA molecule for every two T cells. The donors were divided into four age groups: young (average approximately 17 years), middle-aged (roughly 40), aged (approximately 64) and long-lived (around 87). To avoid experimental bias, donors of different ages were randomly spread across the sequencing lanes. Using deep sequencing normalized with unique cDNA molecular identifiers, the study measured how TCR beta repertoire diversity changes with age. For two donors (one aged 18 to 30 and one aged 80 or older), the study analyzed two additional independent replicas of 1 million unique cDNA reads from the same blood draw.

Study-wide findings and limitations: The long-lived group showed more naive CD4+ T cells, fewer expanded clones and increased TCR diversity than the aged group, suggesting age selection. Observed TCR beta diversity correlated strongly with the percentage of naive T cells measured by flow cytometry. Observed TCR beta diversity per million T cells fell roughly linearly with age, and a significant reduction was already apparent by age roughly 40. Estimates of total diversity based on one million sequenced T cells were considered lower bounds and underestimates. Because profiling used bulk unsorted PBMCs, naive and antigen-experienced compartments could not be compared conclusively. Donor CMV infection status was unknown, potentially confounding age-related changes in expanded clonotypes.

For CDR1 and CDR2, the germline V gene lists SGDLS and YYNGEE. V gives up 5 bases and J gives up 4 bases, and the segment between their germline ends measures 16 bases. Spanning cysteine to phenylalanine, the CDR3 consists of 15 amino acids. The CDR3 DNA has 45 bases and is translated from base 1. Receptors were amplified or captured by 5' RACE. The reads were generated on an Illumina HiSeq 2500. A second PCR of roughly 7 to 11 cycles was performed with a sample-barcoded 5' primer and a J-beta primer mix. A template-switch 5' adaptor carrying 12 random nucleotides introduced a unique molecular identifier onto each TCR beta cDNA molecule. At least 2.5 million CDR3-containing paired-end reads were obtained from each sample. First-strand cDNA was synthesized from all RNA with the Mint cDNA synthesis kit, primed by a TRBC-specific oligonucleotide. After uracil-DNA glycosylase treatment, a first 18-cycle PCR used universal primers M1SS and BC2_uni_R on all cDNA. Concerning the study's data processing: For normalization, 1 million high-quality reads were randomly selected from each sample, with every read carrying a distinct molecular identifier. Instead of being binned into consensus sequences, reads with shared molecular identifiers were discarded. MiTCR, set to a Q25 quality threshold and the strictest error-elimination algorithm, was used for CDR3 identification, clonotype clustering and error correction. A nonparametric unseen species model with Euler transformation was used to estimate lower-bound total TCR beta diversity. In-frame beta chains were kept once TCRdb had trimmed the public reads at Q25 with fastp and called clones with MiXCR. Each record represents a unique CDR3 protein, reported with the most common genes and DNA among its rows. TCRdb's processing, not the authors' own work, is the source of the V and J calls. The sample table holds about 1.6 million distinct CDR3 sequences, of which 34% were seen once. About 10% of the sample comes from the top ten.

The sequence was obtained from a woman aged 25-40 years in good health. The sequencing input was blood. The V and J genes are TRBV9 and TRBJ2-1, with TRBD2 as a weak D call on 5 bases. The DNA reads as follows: TGTGCCAGCAGTAACGCAGCGGCTACATACAATGAGCAGTTCTTC. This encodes CASSNAAATYNEQFF.